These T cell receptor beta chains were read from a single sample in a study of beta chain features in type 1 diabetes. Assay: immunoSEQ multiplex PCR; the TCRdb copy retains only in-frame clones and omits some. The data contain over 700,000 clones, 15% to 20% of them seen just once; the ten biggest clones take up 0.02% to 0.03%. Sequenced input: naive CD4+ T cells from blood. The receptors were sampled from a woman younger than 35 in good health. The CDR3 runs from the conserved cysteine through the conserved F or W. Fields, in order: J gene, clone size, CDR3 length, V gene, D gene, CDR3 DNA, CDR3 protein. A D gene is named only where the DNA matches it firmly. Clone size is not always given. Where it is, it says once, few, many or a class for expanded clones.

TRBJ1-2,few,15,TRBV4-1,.,TGCGCCAGCAGCCAAGACGGGGTTTCTAGCCGCGGCTACACCTTC,CASSQDGVSSRGYTF
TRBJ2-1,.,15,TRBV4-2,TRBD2,TGTGCCAGCAGCCAACTAGCGGGAGCTAACAATGAGCAGTTCTTC,CASSQLAGANNEQFF
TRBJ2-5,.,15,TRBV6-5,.,TGTGCCAGCAGTTACTCGGGACTGTACCAAGAGACCCAGTACTTC,CASSYSGLYQETQYF
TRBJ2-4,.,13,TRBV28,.,TGTGCCAGCCGTGGACAGTCCAAAAACATTCAGTACTTC,CASRGQSKNIQYF
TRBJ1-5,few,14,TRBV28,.,TGTGCCAGCCAGACCTTTGCGGGCAATCAGCCCCAGCATTTT,CASQTFAGNQPQHF
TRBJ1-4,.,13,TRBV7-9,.,TGTACCAGCAGCTTGAACAGAAATGAAAAACTGTTTTTT,CTSSLNRNEKLFF
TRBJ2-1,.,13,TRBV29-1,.,TGCAGCGTTCTCATAGTCCGGGCCAATGAGCAGTTCTTC,CSVLIVRANEQFF
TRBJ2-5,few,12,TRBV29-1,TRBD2,TGCAGCGTTGCACTAGCGCAAGAGACCCAGTACTTC,CSVALAQETQYF
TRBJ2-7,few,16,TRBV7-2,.,TGTGCCAGCAGCTTAGCAGGGGGGAGGGCCTGGTACGAGCAGTACTTC,CASSLAGGRAWYEQYF
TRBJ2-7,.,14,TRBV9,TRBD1,TGTGCCAGCAGCGCGGGACAGGGACGCCTCGAGCAGTACTTC,CASSAGQGRLEQYF
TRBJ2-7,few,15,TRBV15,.,TGTGCCACCAGCAGAGACCAGGGATACTCCTACGAGCAGTACTTC,CATSRDQGYSYEQYF
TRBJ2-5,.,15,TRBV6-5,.,TGTGCCAGCAGTTACTCCGGGACTCGACAAGAGACCCAGTACTTC,CASSYSGTRQETQYF
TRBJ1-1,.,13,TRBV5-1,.,TGCGCCAGCAGCTTGGGGTCGAACACTGAAGCTTTCTTT,CASSLGSNTEAFF
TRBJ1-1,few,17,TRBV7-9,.,TGTGCCAGCAGCCCCTTGGTGACCGACAGGATGAACACTGAAGCTTTCTTT,CASSPLVTDRMNTEAFF
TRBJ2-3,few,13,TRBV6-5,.,TGTGCCAGCAGTGCGGTGGTCACAGATACGCAGTATTTT,CASSAVVTDTQYF
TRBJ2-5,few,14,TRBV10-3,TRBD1,TGTGCCATCACTCCCGGGACAGGGCAAGAGACCCAGTACTTC,CAITPGTGQETQYF
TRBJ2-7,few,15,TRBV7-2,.,TGTGCCAGCAGCTTAGATCCAGGGGGAGGCTACGAGCAGTACTTC,CASSLDPGGGYEQYF
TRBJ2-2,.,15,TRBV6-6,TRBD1,TGTGCCAGCAGTTACCCAGGACAGGGCACCGGGGAGCTGTTTTTT,CASSYPGQGTGELFF
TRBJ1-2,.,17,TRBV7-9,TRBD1,TGTGCCAGCAGCTTAAAACAGGGGGCGTTCTATAGCTATGGCTACACCTTC,CASSLKQGAFYSYGYTF
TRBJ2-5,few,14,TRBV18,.,TGTGCCAGCTCCTCGGGACTCACCAAGGAGACCCAGTACTTC,CASSSGLTKETQYF
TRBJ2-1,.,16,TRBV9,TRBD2,TGTGCCAGCAGCGTAGGGCGACTAGCGGGCAACAATGAGCAGTTCTTC,CASSVGRLAGNNEQFF
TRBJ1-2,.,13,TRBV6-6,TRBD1,TGTGCCAGCAGTTCAGGGGGCGGCTATGGCTACACCTTC,CASSSGGGYGYTF
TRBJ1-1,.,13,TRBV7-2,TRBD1,TGTGCCAGCAGCTCTTACGGGACAGGGGAAACTTTCTTT,CASSSYGTGETFF
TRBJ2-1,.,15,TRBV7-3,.,TGTGCCAGCAGCTTAATGGGTACCTCCTACAATGAGCAGTTCTTC,CASSLMGTSYNEQFF
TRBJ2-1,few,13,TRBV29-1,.,TGCAGCGTTGATCTAAGAACCTACAATGAGCAGTTCTTC,CSVDLRTYNEQFF
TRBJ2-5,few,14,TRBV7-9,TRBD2,TGTGCCAGCAGCCGACTAGCGGAACTTGGGACCCAGTACTTC,CASSRLAELGTQYF
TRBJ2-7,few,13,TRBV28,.,TGTGCCAGCAAGCTCAGGTTCTCCTACGAGCAGTACTTC,CASKLRFSYEQYF
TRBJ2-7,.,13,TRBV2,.,TGTGCCAGCAGAGATTTCGACCAAACCAAGCAGTACTTC,CASRDFDQTKQYF
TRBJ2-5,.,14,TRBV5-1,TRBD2,TGCGCCAGCAGCTCTACTAGCGGAGAAGAGACCCAGTACTTC,CASSSTSGEETQYF
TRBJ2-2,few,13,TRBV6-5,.,TGTGCCAGCAGGATCAGGGGCTCCGGGGAGCTGTTTTTT,CASRIRGSGELFF
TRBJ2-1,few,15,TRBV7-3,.,TGTGCCAGCAGTCTGTACGGAGGGCCTATTAGTGGGCAGTTCTTC,CASSLYGGPISGQFF
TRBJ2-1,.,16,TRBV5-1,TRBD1,TGCGCCAGCAGCATCCAGTACAGGGGGCAATACAATGAGCAGTTCTTC,CASSIQYRGQYNEQFF
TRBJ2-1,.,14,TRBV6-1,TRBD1,TGTGCCAGCAGGACAGGGGACTCCTACAATGAGCAGTTCTTC,CASRTGDSYNEQFF
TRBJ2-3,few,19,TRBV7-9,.,TGTGCCAGCAGCTTAGTCCATTCTTTGGCACCGCGTGTTGCAGATACGCAGTATTTT,CASSLVHSLAPRVADTQYF